The 10 T cell receptor beta chains below all came from one sample that was sequenced in a study of T-cell reconstitution after alpha-beta-depleted transplantation in children. As it was prepared, the TCRbeta library received unique molecular identifiers. TCRdb analysed the PCR reads with MiXCR anew, one entry per CDR3 protein. The sample has roughly 150,000 distinct CDR3 sequences; roughly 10% are singletons. The starting material was PBMCs, obtained before TCRalphabeta/CD19-depleted stem cell transplant. Source of these receptors: a boy aged 2 to 10 with acute myeloid leukemia, due to receive a stem cell transplant.

This clonotype was counted at least ten times. The genes are TRBV10-3 and TRBJ2-5; 14 bases line up with TRBD2. Trimming took 2 bases from V and 2 from J; bases not matched to a gene: 1. The CDR3 consists of 16 residues. In germline, CDR1 is ENHRY, CDR2 SYGVKD. The DNA for the CDR3 is TGTGCCATCAGTGAGGGACTAGCGGGAGGACAAGAGACCCAGTACTTC. It is translated as CAISEGLAGGQETQYF.

This clonotype was seen at least ten times. This chain connects TRBV5-1 to TRBJ2-3, with TRBD1 matching 9 bases. With V trimmed by 3 bases and J by 3 bases, 2 bases remained unmatched. Germline V gene sequence: CDR1 SGHRS, CDR2 YFSETQ. The CDR3 contains 14 residues. The CDR3: CASSWGQGTDTQYF. The CDR3 region has the DNA TGCGCCAGCAGCTGGGGACAGGGAACAGATACGCAGTATTTT.

This clonotype was detected many times. The chain links TRBV5-1 to TRBJ1-2; D is unresolved. The germline V and J ends were trimmed by 0 bases and 5 bases, with 11 bases remaining between them. Germline values: CDR1 SGHRS, CDR2 YFSETQ. This CDR3 has 14 residues. The CDR3 DNA sequence: TGCGCCAGCAGCTTGGGGACGGATACGTATGGCTACACCTTC. As protein: CASSLGTDTYGYTF.

This clonotype appeared many times. The chain employs TRBV12-3 or TRBV12-4 and TRBJ2-1, with D hard to call. The CDR3 spans 14 residues. The V end was cut by 3 bases, the J end by 2 bases, with 8 bases between. DNA for the CDR3: TGTGCCAGCAGTTTGGACGGAACCTACAATGAGCAGTTCTTC. Translated: CASSLDGTYNEQFF.

This clonotype appeared many times. The rearrangement joins TRBV5-1 to TRBJ1-2, with D unclear. Germline loops: CDR1 SGHRS, CDR2 YFSETQ. V lost 0 bases, J lost 6 bases, and 15 bases lay in between. The CDR3 spans 15 residues. The CDR3 coding sequence is TGCGCCAGCAGCTTGGCCGGAATGGCGGCTCATGGCTACACCTTC. Translated: CASSLAGMAAHGYTF.

This clonotype was detected many times. V and J are TRBV4-2 and TRBJ1-2, with 10 bases that match TRBD1. Per the germline V gene, CDR1 is LGHNA and CDR2 is YNFKEQ. Unmatched junction bases numbered 5, after V lost 5 bases and J lost 5 bases. The CDR3 length is 14 residues. CDR3 DNA sequence: TGTGCCAGCAGCACGACAGGGGGCGTATATGGCTACACCTTC. This codes for CASSTTGGVYGYTF.

This clonotype was counted many times. This chain connects TRBV6-6 to TRBJ2-1; D not certain. CDR3 length: 12 amino acids. Germline V gene data show CDR1 as MNHNY and CDR2 as SVGAGI (reference sequence). Trimming left V 2 bases short and J 4 bases short, with 3 bases between. CDR3 loop: CASSYLYNEQFF. The CDR3 DNA is TGTGCCAGCAGTTACCTTTACAATGAGCAGTTCTTC.

In its sample, this clonotype was seen many times. The chain links TRBV24-1 to TRBJ2-1; 8 bases fit TRBD1. The trim removed 3 bases at V and 5 bases at J, leaving 8 bases unmatched. Per the germline V gene, CDR1 is KGHDR and CDR2 is SFDVKD. There are 16 residues in the CDR3. The CDR3: CATSDRTGQGDNEQFF. CDR3 nucleotide sequence: TGTGCCACCAGTGATCGTACTGGACAGGGAGACAATGAGCAGTTCTTC.

This clonotype has ten or more counts. This chain joins TRBV27 and TRBJ2-1, with 11 bases lining up with TRBD2. This CDR3 has 16 amino acids. V was pared by 2 bases and J by 6 bases, with 6 bases of the junction left unmatched. Germline values: CDR1 MNHEY, CDR2 SMNVEV (reference sequence). The CDR3 nucleotides are TGTGCCAGCAGTTTACTAGCGGGAGGCATTGGCAATGAGCAGTTCTTC. Amino acid sequence: CASSLLAGGIGNEQFF.

This clonotype was counted ten times or more. This sequence joins TRBV28 and TRBJ2-1, with 7 bases fitting TRBD1. Per the germline V gene, CDR1 is MDHEN and CDR2 is SYDVKM. The CDR3 sequence is 18 residues long. V was clipped by 6 bases and J by 3 bases; unmatched bases: 17. Here the CDR3 reads CASRHAPPLWTGYNEQFF. In DNA, the CDR3 is TGTGCCAGCAGGCACGCACCACCTCTTTGGACAGGCTACAATGAGCAGTTCTTC.